The 31 T cell receptor beta chains below come from one sample, sequenced in a study of siplizumab effects on memory and regulatory T cells. Repertoires were generated with immunoSEQ multiplex PCR, while TCRdb's copy carries only in-frame clones and drops some. The table records some 100,000 clones, around 94% of them present only once. Sequenced input: non-Treg CD4+ T cells sorted from blood. These receptors all stem from a human donor in good health.

This chain uses TRBV18 with TRBJ2-7; 9 nucleotides line up with TRBD1. This CDR3 region has 14 residues. Unmatched junction bases numbered 6, after V lost 4 bases and J lost 5 bases. Germline lookup yields CDR1 KGHSH and CDR2 LQKENI. CDR3 bases: TGTGCCAGCTCACAAACGGGACAGGGCCACGAGCAGTACTTC. It specifies CASSQTGQGHEQYF.

CDR3 sequence: CASSPHRDRQETQYF. CDR3 nucleotide sequence: TGTGCCAGCAGCCCCCACCGGGACAGACAAGAGACCCAGTACTTC. The J gene is TRBJ2-5, the V gene TRBV7-3; TRBD1 matches 7 bases. The J segment lost 2 bases and the V segment lost 5 bases, leaving 8 bases of the junction unmatched. The CDR3 runs to 15 residues. In germline, CDR1 is SGHTA, CDR2 FQGTGA.

V and J are TRBV27 and TRBJ2-3; 9 bases align to TRBD1. The CDR3 covers 15 residues. CDR1 is MNHEY, CDR2 SMNVEV, per germline (reference sequence). Germline trimming cut 6 bases from V and 4 bases from J; bases unmatched to any gene: 8. The CDR3 DNA is TGTGCCAGCAGCCAGGACAGGGGTGGCGCAGATACGCAGTATTTT. It is translated as CASSQDRGGADTQYF.

The chain is built from TRBV7-2 and TRBJ1-2; the match to TRBD1 covers 7 bases. CDR1 and CDR2 from the germline V gene are SGHTA and FQGNSA. The length of the CDR3 is 16 residues. V lost 2 bases, J lost 8 bases, and 14 bases stayed unmatched. CDR3: CASSLTGQNFLGGYTF. CDR3 bases: TGTGCCAGCAGCTTAACGGGACAGAATTTCCTTGGGGGCTACACCTTC.

J is TRBJ2-1 and V is TRBV19; TRBD1 matches at 8 bases. J gave up 2 bases and V 6 bases, and 3 bases lay outside the gene matches. Germline V gene lookup returns CDR1 LNHDA and CDR2 SQIVND (reference sequence). The CDR3 totals 14 residues. The CDR3 protein is CASRMTGAYNEQFF. CDR3 nucleotides: TGTGCCAGTAGGATGACAGGGGCCTACAATGAGCAGTTCTTC.

The chain links TRBV4-2 to TRBJ2-1; D remains ambiguous. The CDR3 covers 10 residues. With 11 bases removed from V and 12 bases from J, the gap between germline ends came to 14 bases. Germline V lookup: CDR1 LGHNA, CDR2 YNFKEQ. The DNA of the CDR3 is TGTGCCTCAGGAGTTGTTAGGCAGTTCTTC. Translating it yields CASGVVRQFF.

This clone was detected only once. The rearrangement links TRBV5-1 to TRBJ2-4, with D possibly TRBD2 on 5 matching bases. The length of the CDR3 is 16 residues. The V end was cut by 3 bases, the J end by 5 bases, with 18 bases between. From germline, CDR1 is SGHRS and CDR2 YFSETQ. The CDR3 is CASSSARDTLQNIQYF. The CDR3 nucleotides read TGCGCCAGCAGCTCGGCCCGGGATACGTTACAAAACATTCAGTACTTC.

This chain uses TRBV6-5 with TRBJ2-7, with D perhaps given as TRBD1 or TRBD2 (5 bases each). There are 14 residues in the CDR3. Looked up from germline, CDR1 is MNHEY and CDR2 is SVGAGI. V was pared by 6 bases and J by 3 bases, with 15 bases between. The CDR3 loop reads CASRGVEGFYEQYF. CDR3 nucleotide sequence: TGTGCCAGCAGGGGGGTCGAAGGGTTCTACGAGCAGTACTTC.

This clone came up once. CDR3 protein: CASSPQTHDEQYF. CDR3 coding DNA: TGTGCCAGCTCACCCCAAACCCATGACGAGCAGTACTTC. The rearrangement joins TRBV18 to TRBJ2-7; D remains unclear. V shed 3 bases and J shed 5 bases, with 11 bases lying between them. CDR1 is KGHSH and CDR2 is LQKENI in the germline V gene. This CDR3 spans 13 amino acids. Full variable domain (missing parts from reference TRBV18 and TRBJ2-7): NAGVMQNPRHLVRRRGQEARLRCSPMKGHSHVYWYRQLPEEGLKFMVYLQKENIIDESGMPKERFSAEFPKEGPSILRIQQVVRGDSAAYFCASSPQTHDEQYFGPGTRLTVT.

This chain uses TRBV28 with TRBJ2-7; TRBD1 or TRBD2 may be the D gene (5 bases each). CDR1 and CDR2 (germline): MDHEN, SYDVKM. The CDR3 is 12 residues long. The ends were cut back, 3 bases at V and 11 bases at J, with 14 bases in the middle. DNA for the CDR3: TGTGCCAGCAGTTTCCCCACGGGGCAAGAGTACTTC. This codes for CASSFPTGQEYF.

The chain links TRBV28 to TRBJ2-4; no clear D. Trimming stripped 6 bases from V and 1 base from J, with 10 bases between. This CDR3 comprises 14 residues. Germline loops: CDR1 MDHEN, CDR2 SYDVKM. The CDR3 reads CASSFGAAKNIQYF. In nucleotides, the CDR3 is TGTGCCAGCAGCTTCGGCGCGGCCAAAAACATTCAGTACTTC.

This rearrangement joins TRBV18 to TRBJ2-1, with 11 bases lining up with TRBD2. The CDR3 has 17 residues. Per the germline V gene, CDR1 is KGHSH and CDR2 is LQKENI. Trimming at V came to 2 bases and at J to 8 bases, leaving 11 bases not matched to a gene. The CDR3 spells CASSPITSGSIADEQFF. The CDR3 DNA follows: TGTGCCAGCTCACCAATCACTAGCGGGAGTATCGCGGATGAGCAGTTCTTC.

This clone was seen more than once but under ten times. The chain links TRBV18 to TRBJ1-1; 9 bases are shared with TRBD1. Per the germline V gene, CDR1 is KGHSH and CDR2 is LQKENI. The CDR3 has 14 amino acids. J gave up 6 bases and V 7 bases, and 9 bases lay outside the gene matches. CDR3 sequence reads: CASWLGQGFSEAFF. DNA of the CDR3: TGTGCCAGCTGGCTGGGACAGGGCTTCTCTGAAGCTTTCTTT.

This clone was seen only once. The gene calls are TRBV5-4 and TRBJ1-1; maybe TRBD1 (6 bases). Germline V gives CDR1 SGHNT, CDR2 YYREEE (reference sequence). The CDR3 sequence is 15 residues long. The V and J ends lost 4 bases and 6 bases respectively, with 19 bases between them. CDR3 sequence reads: CASSLAGARSSEAFF. In DNA form, the CDR3 reads TGTGCCAGCAGCCTCGCAGGGGCGAGGAGCTCTGAAGCTTTCTTT. Full variable domain (outside the CDR3, taken from reference TRBV5-4 and TRBJ1-1): ETGVTQSPTHLIKTRGQQVTLRCSSQSGHNTVSWYQQALGQGPQFIFQYYREEENGRGNFPPRFSGLQFPNYSSELNVNALELDDSALYLCASSLAGARSSEAFFGQGTRLTVV.

J is TRBJ2-6 and V is TRBV7-6; D remains unclear. The CDR3 contains 14 residues. The germline CDR1 and CDR2 sequences are SGHVS and FNYEAQ. V was cut by 1 base and J by 3 bases, with 4 bases left in between. The CDR3 here is CASSLDRGANVLTF. The CDR3, as DNA: TGTGCCAGCAGCTTAGATCGTGGGGCCAACGTCCTGACTTTC.

This clone has just one count. This chain connects TRBV29-1 to TRBJ1-3; D is unclear. The V and J ends lost 6 bases and 1 base respectively, with 7 bases between them. Germline-derived CDR1 and CDR2 are SQVTM and ANQGSEA. There are 12 residues in the CDR3. The DNA of the CDR3 is TGCAGCGTCGGACTGTCTGGAAACACCATATATTTT. It is translated as CSVGLSGNTIYF. The variable domain in full, completed from reference TRBV29-1 and TRBJ1-3, reads SAVISQKPSRDICQRGTSLTIQCQVDSQVTMMFWYRQQPGQSLTLIATANQGSEATYESGFVIDKFPISRPNLTFSTLTVSNMSPEDSSIYLCSVGLSGNTIYFGEGSWLTVV.

This chain links TRBV18 with TRBJ1-2; TRBD1 matches at 7 bases. The germline V gene has CDR1 KGHSH and CDR2 LQKENI. The ends lost 4 bases at V and 3 bases at J; junction bases unmatched: 2. CDR3 length equals 13 residues. CDR3: CASSQGTDYGYTF. DNA for the CDR3: TGTGCCAGCTCACAGGGGACAGACTATGGCTACACCTTC.

This chain links TRBV5-1 with TRBJ2-3, with TRBD1 matching 10 bases. Germline CDR1 and CDR2: SGHRS and YFSETQ. Unmatched junction bases numbered 6, after V lost 7 bases and J lost 4 bases. This CDR3 comprises 14 residues. This chain's CDR3 is CASWPGTGADTQYF. The DNA of the CDR3 is TGCGCCAGCTGGCCCGGGACAGGGGCAGATACGCAGTATTTT.

The chain employs TRBV28 and TRBJ1-5; TRBD1 agrees at 7 bases. V dropped 10 bases and J dropped 7; count of bases not matched to a gene: 10. This CDR3 has 13 amino acids. Germline lookup yields CDR1 MDHEN and CDR2 SYDVKM. The CDR3 coding sequence is TGTGCCACACTTAGACAGGGAAGACAGCCCCAGCATTTT. Amino acids: CATLRQGRQPQHF. The complete variable domain, with remaining parts taken from reference TRBV28 and TRBJ1-5, reads DVKVTQSSRYLVKRTGEKVFLECVQDMDHENMFWYRQDPGLGLRLIYFSYDVKMKEKGDIPEGYSVSREKKERFSLILESASTNQTSMYLCATLRQGRQPQHFGDGTRLSIL.

The gene calls are TRBV7-9 and TRBJ1-2, with 10 bases that match TRBD1. Trimming at V came to 4 bases and at J to 4 bases, leaving 3 bases not matched to a gene. Germline CDR1 and CDR2: SEHNR and FQNEAQ (reference sequence). The CDR3 covers 14 residues. The CDR3 nucleotides read TGTGCCAGCAGCTCGACAGGGGGCAGCTATGGCTACACCTTC. Translating gives CASSSTGGSYGYTF.

This chain uses TRBV6-5 with TRBJ1-1; D unclear. The germline V gene has CDR1 MNHEY and CDR2 SVGAGI. This CDR3 comprises 14 residues. With 6 bases removed from V and 3 bases from J, the gap between germline ends came to 14 bases. CDR3 amino acids: CASRTRARHTEAFF. The CDR3 DNA is TGTGCCAGCAGAACACGAGCCAGGCACACTGAAGCTTTCTTT.

This clone came up a few times. The genes are TRBV28 and TRBJ2-7, with D perhaps matching TRBD1 (6 bases). The CDR3 loop spans 16 amino acids. Germline loops: CDR1 MDHEN, CDR2 SYDVKM. Between the trimmed V and J ends, which lost 1 base and 3 bases, there was a span of 16 bases. CDR3 residues: CASSLFLGQKRYEQYF. The CDR3 region has the DNA TGTGCCAGCAGTTTATTCTTGGGACAAAAACGCTACGAGCAGTACTTC. Together with reference TRBV28 and TRBJ2-7, the CDR3 gives the full variable domain: DVKVTQSSRYLVKRTGEKVFLECVQDMDHENMFWYRQDPGLGLRLIYFSYDVKMKEKGDIPEGYSVSREKKERFSLILESASTNQTSMYLCASSLFLGQKRYEQYFGPGTRLTVT.

The rearrangement joins TRBV5-4 to TRBJ1-5, with D tentatively TRBD1 (5 bases). CDR1 and CDR2 from the germline V gene are SGHNT and YYREEE (reference sequence). The CDR3 sequence is 15 residues long. V was trimmed by 2 bases and J by 3 bases, leaving 12 bases between them. CDR3 loop: CASSLNPGLNQPQHF. The CDR3 region has the DNA TGTGCCAGCAGCTTAAACCCAGGGCTCAATCAGCCCCAGCATTTT.

The chain joins TRBV28 to TRBJ2-7; TRBD2 might be the D (6 bases). The CDR3 is 15 residues long. With 4 bases removed from V and 4 bases from J, the gap between germline ends came to 17 bases. The germline CDR1 and CDR2 sequences are MDHEN and SYDVKM. The CDR3 reads CASSSITGRGYEQYF. The CDR3 DNA follows: TGTGCCAGCAGTTCAATCACGGGACGGGGGTACGAGCAGTACTTC.

The chain combines TRBV29-1 with TRBJ2-1; 13 bases are a match to TRBD2. Germline V gene data show CDR1 as SQVTM and CDR2 as ANQGSEA. The CDR3 contains 16 residues. Losses at the gene ends were 3 bases for V and 9 bases for J; bases not matched to a gene: 11. CDR3 protein: CSVDDLGLAGRSEQFF. The CDR3 nucleotides read TGCAGCGTTGACGACCTGGGACTAGCGGGGAGGAGTGAGCAGTTCTTC.

V and J are TRBV11-2 and TRBJ2-3; 10 nucleotides agree with TRBD2. V lost 6 bases, J lost 4 bases, and 7 bases stayed unmatched. From germline, CDR1 is SGHAT and CDR2 FQNNGV. This CDR3 contains 15 residues. CDR3 DNA: TGTGCCAGCAGTTCCGGAGGGACTAGCGCAGATACGCAGTATTTT. This encodes CASSSGGTSADTQYF.

The rearrangement links TRBV19 to TRBJ2-1; 9 positions agree with TRBD2. V trimming: 10 bases; J trimming: 1 base; junction bases outside the gene matches: 20. Germline loops: CDR1 LNHDA, CDR2 SQIVND (reference sequence). The CDR3 runs to 19 residues. CDR3 sequence reads: CATAGLGREGPLSYNEQFF. Written as DNA, the CDR3 is TGTGCCACCGCGGGATTAGGGCGGGAGGGCCCCCTATCCTACAATGAGCAGTTCTTC. Full variable domain (missing parts from reference TRBV19 and TRBJ2-1): DGGITQSPKYLFRKEGQNVTLSCEQNLNHDAMYWYRQDPGQGLRLIYYSQIVNDFQKGDIAEGYSVSREKKESFPLTVTSAQKNPTAFYLCATAGLGREGPLSYNEQFFGPGTRLTVL.

In its sample, this clone was seen once. The same CDR3 can be traced to other DNA sequences in this sample. The rearrangement links TRBV6-6 to TRBJ1-5; maybe TRBD1 (5 bases). The V gene's germline CDR1 is MNHNY and CDR2 SVGAGI (reference sequence). The CDR3 contains 15 residues. Trimming cost V 7 bases and J 0 bases, with 13 bases left between them. CDR3 in amino acids: CASTTGLFSNQPQHF. CDR3 coding DNA: TGTGCCAGCACCACAGGACTGTTTAGCAATCAGCCCCAGCATTTT.

The chain links TRBV2 to TRBJ2-2; 11 positions agree with TRBD2. This CDR3 has 20 residues. Germline CDR1 reads SNHLY; CDR2 reads FYNNEI. V trimming: 0 bases; J trimming: 1 base; junction bases outside the gene matches: 10. CDR3 DNA: TGTGCCAGCAGTGAAGCGCTGGCTAGCGGGAGGTACTGGAACACCGGGGAGCTGTTTTTT. It yields the protein CASSEALASGRYWNTGELFF.

The chain has TRBV5-1 and TRBJ2-2; D is perhaps TRBD1 (5 bases). Looked up from germline, CDR1 is SGHRS and CDR2 is YFSETQ. This CDR3 is built from 15 residues. The ends were cut back, 0 bases at V and 1 base at J, with 7 bases in the middle. The CDR3 sequence: CASSLGQLNTGELFF. The CDR3, as DNA: TGCGCCAGCAGCTTGGGACAGTTGAACACCGGGGAGCTGTTTTTT.

This chain joins TRBV19 and TRBJ2-7, with D possibly TRBD2 on 5 matching bases. Trimming left V 2 bases short and J 3 bases short, with 11 bases between. Germline V gene lookup returns CDR1 LNHDA and CDR2 SQIVND (reference sequence). CDR3 length: 14 residues. In DNA, the CDR3 is TGTGCCAGTAGTATACGACCGAGGGACTACGAGCAGTACTTC. Protein sequence: CASSIRPRDYEQYF.